The clone carrying this TCR beta chain showed up many times. The antigen is undetermined. Time point described: sample taken at primary tumor resection. Unsorted samples of tumor, nontumor lung or frozen PBMC had their whole RNA sequenced. Donors were roughly 72 untreated early-stage non-small cell lung cancer patients. CDR3 length: 13 amino acids. From germline, CDR1 is SNHLY and CDR2 FYNNEI. J gave up 5 bases and V 8 bases, and 3 bases lay outside the gene matches. This sample was included in a study of spatial heterogeneity in lung cancer. Study at large: Detected sequences consistently included more beta-chain ones than alpha-chain ones. Broader study findings: More often at tumor resection than at routine follow-up, ubiquitous expanded tumor TCRs were detected in the blood.

Every TCR cDNA molecule bore its own unique molecular identifier. TCRdb itself ran the 5' RACE reads through MiXCR, one entry per CDR3 protein. This repertoire shows approximately 90,000 distinct CDR3 sequences, around 10% found once; its top ten account for 6.9%. The rearrangement joins TRBV2 to TRBJ2-7; 13 bases are a match to TRBD2. The sequencing used PBMCs, collected at surgery. This clonotype originated in a male donor with early-stage non-small cell lung cancer. The CDR3 bases are TGTGCCAGCGGGGGGACTAGCGGGGACGAGCAGTACTTC. Protein product: CASGGTSGDEQYF.